The 18 T cell receptor beta chains listed next were all sequenced from one sample in a study of cytomegalovirus exposure and HLA in healthy donors. Amplification used 60 Vbeta primers and 13 Jbeta primers. Clones were sequenced by immunoSEQ multiplex PCR, and TCRdb holds only the in-frame ones, with some missing. The data show 140,000 to 150,000 clones, 68% seen once. The sequencing sample was made of PBMCs. The receptors come from a man aged 60 to 69 in good health and CMV-seronegative.

This clone was picked up a small number of times. The CDR3 loop is CAWSPLGDRGSSPLHF. DNA of the CDR3: TGTGCCTGGAGTCCCCTCGGGGACAGGGGAAGCTCACCCCTCCACTTT. V gene TRBV30 combines with J gene TRBJ1-6; 10 bases fit TRBD1. This CDR3 comprises 16 residues. With V trimmed by 2 bases and J by 10 bases, 11 bases remained unmatched. Germline V lookup: CDR1 GTSNPN, CDR2 SVGIG (reference sequence).

The chain uses TRBV5-4 and TRBJ1-2; no clear D gene. The CDR3 spans 13 residues. The germline V and J ends were trimmed by 0 bases and 6 bases, with 9 bases remaining between them. Looked up from germline, CDR1 is SGHNT and CDR2 is YYREEE (reference sequence). The CDR3 protein is CASSLVGGNGYTF. The CDR3 nucleotides are TGTGCCAGCAGCTTGGTTGGCGGGAATGGCTACACCTTC. Using reference TRBV5-4 and TRBJ1-2 for the parts outside the CDR3, the full variable domain is ETGVTQSPTHLIKTRGQQVTLRCSSQSGHNTVSWYQQALGQGPQFIFQYYREEENGRGNFPPRFSGLQFPNYSSELNVNALELDDSALYLCASSLVGGNGYTFGSGTRLTVV.

This chain joins TRBV28 and TRBJ2-4; 8 nucleotides agree with TRBD1. The V and J ends lost 2 bases and 6 bases, in that order; junction bases with no gene match: 3. This CDR3 comprises 14 residues. The V gene's germline CDR1 is MDHEN and CDR2 SYDVKM. CDR3 loop: CASSLTGGGNIQYF. In nucleotides, the CDR3 is TGTGCCAGCAGTTTAACAGGGGGTGGAAACATTCAGTACTTC.

This clone has only a few counts. The chain uses TRBV28 and TRBJ2-5, with unresolved D. Germline CDR1 MDHEN, CDR2 SYDVKM. Trimming took 2 bases from V and 4 from J, leaving 2 bases between them. The CDR3 sequence is 11 residues long. CDR3 DNA: TGTGCCAGCAGTTTACTAGAGACCCAGTACTTC. It is translated as CASSLLETQYF. The whole variable domain, filled in from reference TRBV28 and TRBJ2-5, reads DVKVTQSSRYLVKRTGEKVFLECVQDMDHENMFWYRQDPGLGLRLIYFSYDVKMKEKGDIPEGYSVSREKKERFSLILESASTNQTSMYLCASSLLETQYFGPGTRLLVL.

V gene TRBV6-1 combines with J gene TRBJ1-2, with no clear D. Trimming took 10 bases from V and 6 from J, leaving 18 bases between them. The CDR3 spans 13 residues. Germline V lookup: CDR1 MNHNS, CDR2 SASEGT. The CDR3: CATTSGRHNGYTF. The CDR3, as DNA: TGTGCCACCACCTCAGGCCGCCACAATGGCTACACCTTC.

This clone turned up a few times. The chain links TRBV19 to TRBJ1-1; D perhaps matches TRBD1 (5 bases). Germline CDR1 is LNHDA and CDR2 is SQIVND (reference sequence). V lost 3 bases, J lost 0 bases, and 11 bases lay in between. The CDR3 is made up of 15 amino acids. CDR3 sequence reads: CASSILAGMNTEAFF. CDR3 DNA: TGTGCCAGTAGTATCTTAGCAGGGATGAACACTGAAGCTTTCTTT.

V gene TRBV27 combines with J gene TRBJ2-1; the D gene is possibly TRBD2 (6 bases). CDR3 length equals 16 residues. Germline V CDR1 and CDR2: MNHEY, SMNVEV (reference sequence). Trimming shortened V by 6 bases and J by 8 bases, and 23 bases separated the two germline ends. The CDR3 nucleotides are TGTGCCAGCAGGGGGCTTAGTTCGGGAGAGTTGGATGAGCAGTTCTTC. Translating gives CASRGLSSGELDEQFF.

This chain connects TRBV30 to TRBJ2-2; TRBD2 agrees at 14 bases. The CDR3 length is 20 residues. V lost 2 bases to trimming and J lost 5 bases; unmatched junction nucleotides: 16. Germline assignment: CDR1 GTSNPN and CDR2 SVGIG (reference sequence). The CDR3 here is CAWSPPRLAGGPFATGELFF. The CDR3 nucleotides read TGTGCCTGGAGTCCCCCCCGACTAGCGGGAGGGCCATTTGCGACCGGGGAGCTGTTTTTT.

The rearrangement joins TRBV11-2 to TRBJ2-7, with TRBD1 identical over 7 bases. The CDR3 contains 15 residues. V lost 5 bases, J lost 0 bases, and 7 bases stayed unmatched. Germline assignment: CDR1 SGHAT and CDR2 FQNNGV. The CDR3 here is CASSPGDRLSYEQYF. CDR3 sequence (DNA): TGTGCCAGCAGCCCCGGGGACAGACTCTCCTACGAGCAGTACTTC.

The J gene is TRBJ1-5, the V gene TRBV29-1; D possibly corresponds to TRBD1 (6 bases). Germline V gene data show CDR1 as SQVTM and CDR2 as ANQGSEA. The CDR3 runs 13 residues. The V end lost 4 bases, the J end lost 3 bases, and 10 bases lay between the germline ends. CDR3 sequence: CSVARGNNQPQHF. CDR3 DNA: TGCAGCGTTGCCAGGGGTAACAATCAGCCCCAGCATTTT.

This clone was observed a handful of times. The chain couples TRBV5-1 to TRBJ2-2; D is unresolved. From germline, CDR1 is SGHRS and CDR2 YFSETQ. With 5 bases removed from V and 7 bases from J, the gap between germline ends came to 18 bases. The CDR3 covers 15 residues. The DNA of the CDR3 is TGCGCCAGCAGTGAAACTCCCTCCCAGGTCGGGGAGCTGTTTTTT. This encodes CASSETPSQVGELFF. The full variable domain, in which reference TRBV5-1 and TRBJ2-2 provide the parts outside the CDR3, is KAGVTQTPRYLIKTRGQQVTLSCSPISGHRSVSWYQQTPGQGLQFLFEYFSETQRNKGNFPGRFSGRQFSNSRSEMNVSTLELGDSALYLCASSETPSQVGELFFGEGSRLTVL.

The chain recombines TRBV10-3 with TRBJ2-3; 15 bases match TRBD2. The CDR3 covers 16 residues. V was clipped by 8 bases and J by 4 bases; unmatched bases: 7. Germline loops: CDR1 ENHRY, CDR2 SYGVKD. The chain's CDR3 is CAIRTSGRGKADTQYF. The CDR3 nucleotides are TGTGCCATCCGGACTAGCGGGAGGGGGAAGGCAGATACGCAGTATTTT.

This clone was seen only a few times. The chain combines TRBV30 with TRBJ1-3; D call uncertain. The length of the CDR3 is 15 residues. Trimming shortened V by 0 bases and J by 0 bases, and 9 bases separated the two germline ends. CDR1 GTSNPN and CDR2 SVGIG come from the germline V gene (reference sequence). The DNA for the CDR3 is TGTGCCTGGAGTGTAGGAGCTTACTCTGGAAACACCATATATTTT. This codes for CAWSVGAYSGNTIYF.

The rearrangement links TRBV5-4 to TRBJ1-1; TRBD1 might be the D (6 bases). Between the trimmed V and J ends, which lost 4 bases and 4 bases, there was a span of 8 bases. Per the germline V gene, CDR1 is SGHNT and CDR2 is YYREEE (reference sequence). The CDR3 runs to 12 residues. DNA of the CDR3: TGTGCCAGCAGCACCAGGGGCACTGAAGCTTTCTTT. Residues: CASSTRGTEAFF.

The chain recombines TRBV10-3 with TRBJ1-2; TRBD1 matches 8 bases. V shed 6 bases and J 6 bases; nucleotides not matched to a gene: 6. Germline V gene lookup returns CDR1 ENHRY and CDR2 SYGVKD. The CDR3 has 13 amino acids. CDR3 in amino acids: CAISPDRDDGYTF. DNA of the CDR3: TGTGCCATCAGCCCGGACAGGGACGATGGCTACACCTTC.

V gene TRBV7-9 combines with J gene TRBJ1-2, with 8 bases that match TRBD1. CDR3 length: 14 amino acids. Germline V gene lookup returns CDR1 SEHNR and CDR2 FQNEAQ (reference sequence). Trimming took 5 bases from V and 2 from J; bases not matched to a gene: 4. Here the CDR3 DNA reads TGTGCCAGCAGCCCCCGGACAGGGAACTATGGCTACACCTTC. Residues: CASSPRTGNYGYTF.

This clone has only one observation. The chain employs TRBV5-1 and TRBJ2-1, with D possibly matching TRBD2 (5 bases). V lost 0 bases and J lost 7, with 11 bases in between. CDR3 length: 14 amino acids. The germline gives CDR1 SGHRS, CDR2 YFSETQ. The CDR3 DNA sequence: TGCGCCAGCAGCTTGGAACTAGAGGTTAATGAGCAGTTCTTC. Residues: CASSLELEVNEQFF. Combining the CDR3 with reference TRBV5-1 and TRBJ2-1 gives the whole variable domain KAGVTQTPRYLIKTRGQQVTLSCSPISGHRSVSWYQQTPGQGLQFLFEYFSETQRNKGNFPGRFSGRQFSNSRSEMNVSTLELGDSALYLCASSLELEVNEQFFGPGTRLTVL.

This sequence joins TRBV2 and TRBJ2-1; D is unresolved. The germline V gene has CDR1 SNHLY and CDR2 FYNNEI. The CDR3 loop spans 14 amino acids. V shed 7 bases and J shed 5 bases, with 15 bases lying between them. CDR3 residues: CASKRSQLNNEQFF. The DNA for the CDR3 is TGTGCCAGCAAAAGGTCACAGTTGAACAATGAGCAGTTCTTC. The variable domain in full, completed from reference TRBV2 and TRBJ2-1, reads EPEVTQTPSHQVTQMGQEVILRCVPISNHLYFYWYRQILGQKVEFLVSFYNNEISEKSEIFDDQFSVERPDGSNFTLKIRSTKLEDSAMYFCASKRSQLNNEQFFGPGTRLTVL.